The 15 T cell receptor beta chains below come from one sample, sequenced in a study of control samples from healthy donors and cancer patients. Produced via immunoSEQ multiplex PCR; TCRdb's table is partial and in-frame only. The table shows 95,000 to 150,000 clones, with roughly 90% occurring only once. The sample consisted of blood. These receptor sequences come from a man aged 50 to 60 in good health.

V usage is TRBV30 and J usage is TRBJ1-6; weak D call: TRBD1 (5 bases). Between the trimmed V and J ends, which lost 1 base and 9 bases, there was a span of 10 bases. Germline V gene lookup returns CDR1 GTSNPN and CDR2 SVGIG (reference sequence). The CDR3 consists of 13 residues. The CDR3 is CAWSGGGSSPLHF. CDR3 sequence (DNA): TGTGCCTGGAGTGGGGGGGGGAGTTCACCCCTCCACTTT.

As regards this clone: One junction end does not reproduce the germline sequence, and a read error may be involved. The chain recombines TRBV27 with TRBJ1-1; the D gene is possibly TRBD1 (5 bases). Germline CDR1 MNHEY, CDR2 SMNVEV (reference sequence). CDR3 length: 14 residues. The chain's CDR3 is CASSLSWTDTEAFF. The CDR3 coding sequence is TGTGCCAGCAGTTTATCGTGGACGGACACGGAAGCTTTCTTT.

The J gene is TRBJ1-2, the V gene TRBV3-1 (or the pseudogene TRBV3-2); D unresolved. The length of the CDR3 is 13 residues. CDR1 LGHDT and CDR2 YNNKEL come from the germline V gene (reference sequence). V dropped 1 base and J dropped 1 base, with 4 bases sitting between them. The CDR3, as DNA: TGTGCCAGCAGCCAAGGGTATAACTATGGCTACACCTTC. It specifies CASSQGYNYGYTF.

This chain uses TRBV10-3 with TRBJ1-2; 7 nucleotides align to TRBD1. CDR3 size: 12 residues. Germline trimming cut 11 bases from V and 6 bases from J; bases unmatched to any gene: 9. The germline gives CDR1 ENHRY, CDR2 SYGVKD. CDR3 DNA: TGTGCCGCGCAGACAGGGACGCATGGCTACACCTTC. It translates to CAAQTGTHGYTF.

The count of this clone is one. The rearrangement uses TRBV15 and TRBJ1-4, with TRBD1 as a possible D gene (5 bases). Germline CDR1 and CDR2: LNHNV and YYDKDF (reference sequence). V was shortened by 8 bases and J by 0 bases, with 13 bases between the two germline ends. This CDR3 comprises 15 residues. CDR3 protein: CATSETAATNEKLFF. The CDR3 DNA reads TGTGCCACCTCGGAGACAGCTGCAACTAATGAAAAACTGTTTTTT.

J is TRBJ1-1 and V is TRBV5-1; D gene unclear. The CDR3 extends over 13 amino acids. Germline CDR1 and CDR2: SGHRS and YFSETQ. The V end was cut by 1 base, the J end by 0 bases, with 4 bases between. The CDR3 region is CASSLNMNTEAFF. The DNA for the CDR3 is TGCGCCAGCAGCTTGAATATGAACACTGAAGCTTTCTTT.

The gene calls are TRBV20-1 and TRBJ2-7; D not resolved. CDR1 DFQATT and CDR2 SNEGSKA come from the germline V gene (reference sequence). The CDR3 runs to 12 residues. Deletions cut 3 bases from V and 2 bases from J, with 8 bases between. CDR3 region: CSASSGAYEQYF. In nucleotides, the CDR3 is TGCAGTGCTAGTTCTGGTGCCTACGAGCAGTACTTC.

This clone was observed a handful of times. The chain employs TRBV4-3 and TRBJ1-1; D uncertain. This CDR3 has 16 amino acids. Trimming stripped 0 bases from V and 4 bases from J, with 15 bases between. The V gene's germline CDR1 is LGHNA and CDR2 YSLEER. The CDR3 DNA reads TGCGCCAGCAGCCAAGAGTTTGCTAGGGCAGGCACTGAAGCTTTCTTT. Amino acids: CASSQEFARAGTEAFF.

This chain uses TRBV7-8 with TRBJ1-4; possible D gene TRBD1, 5 bases. Germline lookup yields CDR1 SGHVS and CDR2 FQNEAQ. This CDR3 region has 17 residues. Trimming took 4 bases from V and 3 from J, leaving 18 bases between them. The DNA of the CDR3 is TGTGCCAGCAGCTCCCCGAAGACGGGACGGCCTAATGAAAAACTGTTTTTT. This gives the protein CASSSPKTGRPNEKLFF.

This rearrangement joins TRBV5-5 to TRBJ2-1; 14 nucleotides line up with TRBD2. The germline gives CDR1 SGHKS, CDR2 YYEKEE (reference sequence). The CDR3 covers 16 residues. V lost 3 bases to trimming and J lost 4 bases; unmatched junction nucleotides: 3. The CDR3 protein is CASSWGTSGGYNEQFF. CDR3 nucleotide sequence: TGTGCCAGCAGCTGGGGGACTAGCGGGGGTTACAATGAGCAGTTCTTC.

The chain joins TRBV21-1 to TRBJ2-7; the table's D call of TRBD1 was not tested on the DNA. TRBV21-1 is shown as a pseudogene. There are 13 residues in the CDR3. In DNA, the CDR3 is TGTGCCAGCAGCCAAGGACAGGGTTACGAGCAGTACTTC. As protein: CASSQGQGYEQYF.

This sequence joins TRBV5-1 and TRBJ1-1; no clear D gene. Germline CDR1 reads SGHRS; CDR2 reads YFSETQ. V was clipped by 4 bases and J by 0 bases, with 10 bases between them. CDR3 size: 14 residues. The CDR3 here is CASSPEALNTEAFF. CDR3 nucleotides: TGCGCCAGCAGCCCCGAAGCTCTGAACACTGAAGCTTTCTTT. The full variable domain, completed using reference TRBV5-1 and TRBJ1-1, is KAGVTQTPRYLIKTRGQQVTLSCSPISGHRSVSWYQQTPGQGLQFLFEYFSETQRNKGNFPGRFSGRQFSNSRSEMNVSTLELGDSALYLCASSPEALNTEAFFGQGTRLTVV.

The V call is TRBV7-6, the J call TRBJ2-3, with TRBD2 matching over 10 bases. Germline loops: CDR1 SGHVS, CDR2 FNYEAQ. Germline trimming cut 1 base from V and 1 base from J; bases unmatched to any gene: 8. The CDR3 has 18 residues. CDR3 protein: CASSLGPFTSGGTDTQYF. DNA of the CDR3: TGTGCCAGCAGCTTAGGCCCCTTCACTAGCGGGGGCACAGATACGCAGTATTTT. Drawing the rest from reference TRBV7-6 and TRBJ2-3, the complete variable domain is GAGVSQSPRYKVTKRGQDVALRCDPISGHVSLYWYRQALGQGPEFLTYFNYEAQQDKSGLPNDRFSAERPEGSISTLTIQRTEQRDSAMYRCASSLGPFTSGGTDTQYFGPGTRLTVL.

The table lists this clone with a count of one. V gene TRBV19 combines with J gene TRBJ1-6, with a weak D call TRBD1 (6 bases). Germline-derived CDR1 and CDR2 are LNHDA and SQIVND (reference sequence). The CDR3 extends over 16 amino acids. The ends were cut back, 0 bases at V and 7 bases at J, with 13 bases in the middle. Here the CDR3 reads CASSIDPTGWNSPLHF. The CDR3 bases are TGTGCCAGTAGTATAGATCCCACAGGGTGGAATTCACCCCTCCACTTT. Full variable domain (remainder filled in from reference TRBV19 and TRBJ1-6): DGGITQSPKYLFRKEGQNVTLSCEQNLNHDAMYWYRQDPGQGLRLIYYSQIVNDFQKGDIAEGYSVSREKKESFPLTVTSAQKNPTAFYLCASSIDPTGWNSPLHFGNGTRLTVT.

The chain is built from TRBV23-1 and TRBJ1-5; 9 bases align to TRBD1. TRBV23-1 is placed among ORFs of uncertain function. V shed 10 bases, J shed 5 bases, and the junction held 9 bases outside the gene matches. The CDR3 spans 14 residues. The DNA for the CDR3 is TGCGCCACCAGAGGACAGGGGATGGATCAGCCCCAGCATTTT. The encoded protein is CATRGQGMDQPQHF.